One T cell receptor beta chain is described in this entry. The antigen it binds to is not known. No base quality values were provided; no much bigger clone lies one nucleotide off. Donors formed part of the validation cohort, which comprised 120 subjects and was distinct from the first cohort of under 750 subjects. These data come from a study of cytomegalovirus exposure and HLA in healthy donors (dated by TCRdb to the late 2010s). In terms of the full investigation: According to a later analysis, one platform produced both the roughly 130 validation repertoires and the approximately 600 repertoires of the first cohort. The study was designed to test whether signatures of past pathogen exposure could be identified by cataloging public T cell receptors. Besides the first cohort of hundreds of subjects, a separate validation cohort made up of 120 different subjects was used. The study combined high-throughput TCR immunosequencing, statistical association of individual TCRs with disease status, and machine learning to predict cytomegalovirus infection status. Paper-wide results and their limitations: The classifier was reported to diagnose cytomegalovirus status with high specificity and sensitivity in both the original and validation cohorts. A few of the identified cytomegalovirus-associated TCR beta chains were confirmed in vitro to be specific for cytomegalovirus antigens. According to the authors, the approach could potentially be generalized to other disease states and immunological phenotypes. The study listed 164 TCR beta chains as associated with cytomegalovirus. A later analysis found that TCRs clustered in the first cohort also tended to co-occur in the 120 validation repertoires, with 90% to 95% of cluster scores above 0. Most TCR sequences were seen in very few donors, while some public TCRs were found in many individuals. All 120 or so repertoires were used to score co-occurrence in the validation cohort in a later analysis, because that analysis had no HLA typing for the cohort.

The method was the immunoSEQ multiplex PCR assay. The source study handled its data this way. A statistical classification framework was built to diagnose cytomegalovirus status from the catalog of TCR beta chain sequences. The clones in this table, taken by TCRdb from immuneACCESS, are in-frame only. Not every clone is retained; where verified, under half of the shortfall comes from an unresolved V gene, and the cause of the rest is unknown. That table supplies the V and J calls and clone size; D and trimming were determined from the DNA. Recorded for this sample are about 78,000 clones; 95% to 97% of them occurred a single time. 1.6% of the sample comes from the top ten. The source is a man aged 18 to 30 in good health and CMV-seropositive. Sequenced material: PBMCs.

DNA sequence: TGCAGCGGTAGCGGGGCGAGCACAGATACGCAGTATTTT. Its protein is CSGSGASTDTQYF. The chain is assembled from TRBV29-1 and TRBJ2-3; 8 bases in the junction line up with TRBD2. V lost 7 bases and J lost 0 bases, and the count of bases not matched to a germline gene is 3. The CDR3 contains 13 residues, cysteine and phenylalanine counted. Just the 39-base CDR3 DNA is kept, in frame starting at base 1. From a lookup of the germline V gene, CDR1 and CDR2 are SQVTM and ANQGSEA.